Listed below are T cell receptor beta chains from one sample, sequenced in a study of cytomegalovirus exposure and HLA in healthy donors. TCRdb's table, derived via immunoSEQ multiplex PCR, lists solely in-frame clones and lacks some. The sample lists around 160,000 clones, 75% to 90% occurring once. Sequenced input: PBMCs. These receptors all stem from a human donor in good health. CDR3s include the opening cysteine and the closing phenylalanine or tryptophan. The order of the fields is clone size, J gene, D gene, CDR3 length, V gene, CDR3 protein, CDR3 DNA. The D gene is left open where the match is weak. Some rows mark clone size as missing; the rest say once, few, many or name a class of expanded clone.

clone_size: few; j_call: TRBJ2-7; d_call: TRBD1; cdr3_length: 13; v_call: TRBV11-2; cdr3_aa: CASALDRGGEQYF; cdr3_nt: TGTGCCAGCGCTCTGGACAGGGGTGGGGAGCAGTACTTC
clone_size: NA; j_call: TRBJ2-4; d_call: NA; cdr3_length: 13; v_call: TRBV11-3; cdr3_aa: CASSLGGRDIQYF; cdr3_nt: TGTGCCAGCAGCTTAGGGGGCAGGGACATTCAGTACTTC
clone_size: few; j_call: TRBJ1-2; d_call: NA; cdr3_length: 13; v_call: TRBV27; cdr3_aa: CASRMNGNYGYTF; cdr3_nt: TGTGCCAGCAGGATGAACGGGAACTATGGCTACACCTTC
clone_size: NA; j_call: TRBJ1-4; d_call: NA; cdr3_length: 14; v_call: TRBV6-1; cdr3_aa: CASIRDATNEKLFF; cdr3_nt: TGTGCCAGCATTCGAGATGCAACTAATGAAAAACTGTTTTTT
clone_size: NA; j_call: TRBJ2-1; d_call: TRBD2; cdr3_length: 20; v_call: TRBV13; cdr3_aa: CASSSLRPATSGITYNEQFF; cdr3_nt: TGTGCCAGCAGCTCACTGCGACCGGCGACTAGCGGGATTACCTACAATGAGCAGTTCTTC
clone_size: NA; j_call: TRBJ2-7; d_call: NA; cdr3_length: 14; v_call: TRBV18; cdr3_aa: CASSPDGGHYEQYF; cdr3_nt: TGTGCCAGCTCACCGGACGGAGGCCACTACGAGCAGTACTTC
clone_size: once; j_call: TRBJ1-2; d_call: NA; cdr3_length: 14; v_call: TRBV6-1; cdr3_aa: CASSASPTSTDSAF; cdr3_nt: TGTGCCAGCAGTGCCAGCCCAACTTCGACAGATTCTGCCTTC
clone_size: NA; j_call: TRBJ1-2; d_call: NA; cdr3_length: 12; v_call: TRBV29-1; cdr3_aa: CSVEGGGSGYTF; cdr3_nt: TGCAGCGTTGAAGGAGGGGGAAGTGGCTACACCTTC
clone_size: few; j_call: TRBJ1-4; d_call: NA; cdr3_length: 15; v_call: TRBV13; cdr3_aa: CASSHRGATNEKLFF; cdr3_nt: TGTGCCAGTAGTCATCGGGGTGCAACTAATGAAAAACTGTTTTTT
clone_size: few; j_call: TRBJ2-7; d_call: NA; cdr3_length: 14; v_call: TRBV5-4; cdr3_aa: CASSGKQGPYEQYF; cdr3_nt: TGTGCCAGCAGCGGGAAACAGGGACCCTACGAGCAGTACTTC
clone_size: NA; j_call: TRBJ2-1; d_call: NA; cdr3_length: 14; v_call: TRBV27; cdr3_aa: CASSLNYPYNEQFF; cdr3_nt: TGTGCCAGCAGTTTGAACTACCCTTACAATGAGCAGTTCTTC
clone_size: NA; j_call: TRBJ1-2; d_call: TRBD1; cdr3_length: 11; v_call: TRBV2; cdr3_aa: CASRDRVWYTF; cdr3_nt: TGTGCCAGCAGAGACAGGGTTTGGTACACCTTC
clone_size: NA; j_call: TRBJ2-7; d_call: NA; cdr3_length: 16; v_call: TRBV21-1; cdr3_aa: CASSKVSGISAYEQYF; cdr3_nt: TGTGCCAGCAGCAAAGTATCCGGGATAAGCGCATACGAGCAGTACTTC
clone_size: NA; j_call: TRBJ2-7; d_call: NA; cdr3_length: 15; v_call: TRBV11-2; cdr3_aa: CASSLDRGTTHEQYF; cdr3_nt: TGTGCCAGCAGCTTAGATCGTGGGACAACTCACGAGCAGTACTTC
clone_size: NA; j_call: TRBJ1-6; d_call: NA; cdr3_length: 15; v_call: TRBV6-1; cdr3_aa: CASSEEAGPNSPLHF; cdr3_nt: TGTGCCAGCAGTGAAGAGGCAGGTCCAAATTCACCCCTCCACTTT
clone_size: once; j_call: TRBJ2-7; d_call: NA; cdr3_length: 16; v_call: TRBV9; cdr3_aa: CASSVGGVSIPYEQYF; cdr3_nt: TGTGCCAGCAGCGTAGGGGGAGTCTCCATACCCTACGAGCAGTACTTC
clone_size: NA; j_call: TRBJ2-7; d_call: TRBD2; cdr3_length: 15; v_call: TRBV4-2; cdr3_aa: CASSQVWTSSYEQYF; cdr3_nt: TGTGCCAGCAGCCAAGTCTGGACTAGCAGCTACGAGCAGTACTTC
clone_size: NA; j_call: TRBJ1-4; d_call: NA; cdr3_length: 17; v_call: TRBV10-3; cdr3_aa: CAISESTAGVGSEKLFF; cdr3_nt: TGTGCCATCAGTGAGTCGACCGCGGGGGTCGGGAGCGAAAAACTGTTTTTT
clone_size: NA; j_call: TRBJ2-5; d_call: TRBD2; cdr3_length: 17; v_call: TRBV7-9; cdr3_aa: CASSPLYERGGLETQYF; cdr3_nt: TGTGCCAGCAGCCCACTTTACGAGCGGGGGGGCCTGGAGACCCAGTACTTC
clone_size: NA; j_call: TRBJ2-5; d_call: TRBD1; cdr3_length: 15; v_call: TRBV5-6; cdr3_aa: CASSQLGRQGETQYF; cdr3_nt: TGTGCCAGCAGCCAATTAGGTAGACAGGGAGAGACCCAGTACTTC
clone_size: NA; j_call: TRBJ2-7; d_call: TRBD1; cdr3_length: 14; v_call: TRBV5-1; cdr3_aa: CASSLGQGAYEQYF; cdr3_nt: TGCGCCAGCAGCCTAGGACAGGGGGCTTACGAGCAGTACTTC
clone_size: NA; j_call: TRBJ2-2; d_call: TRBD2; cdr3_length: 15; v_call: TRBV9; cdr3_aa: CASTLAGVGTGELFF; cdr3_nt: TGTGCCAGCACCCTAGCGGGGGTTGGAACCGGGGAGCTGTTTTTT
clone_size: NA; j_call: TRBJ2-3; d_call: TRBD1; cdr3_length: 19; v_call: TRBV7-9; cdr3_aa: CASPRGGTGDGEFTDTQYF; cdr3_nt: TGTGCCAGCCCGCGGGGAGGGACAGGGGATGGGGAGTTCACAGATACGCAGTATTTT
clone_size: NA; j_call: TRBJ1-1; d_call: TRBD1; cdr3_length: 16; v_call: TRBV7-2; cdr3_aa: CASSKTTGVWNTEAFF; cdr3_nt: TGTGCCAGCAGCAAGACGACAGGGGTGTGGAACACTGAAGCTTTCTTT